Presented here are 17 T cell receptor beta chains from one specimen sequenced in a study of graft-versus-host responses after intestinal transplantation. Their antigens are not known. The assay was immunoSEQ multiplex PCR, and TCRdb's table has in-frame clones only and misses some. The table lists around 100,000 clones, more than 85% of them singletons, with over 0.95% in the top ten. This sample comprised unstimulated CD4+ T cells sorted from spleen or lymph node cells, obtained before transplant. Source of these receptors: a human donor who was the organ donor for an intestinal transplant.

The chain couples TRBV18 to TRBJ1-1, with 7 positions matching TRBD1. V dropped 6 bases and J dropped 6; count of bases not matched to a gene: 4. CDR3 length: 12 amino acids. Germline CDR1 KGHSH, CDR2 LQKENI. The CDR3 region has the DNA TGTGCCAGCTCTAACAGGGGACCTGAAGCTTTCTTT. Its translation is CASSNRGPEAFF.

The chain couples TRBV18 to TRBJ2-1, with D possibly matching TRBD1 (5 bases). Germline V gene sequence: CDR1 KGHSH, CDR2 LQKENI. The V end was cut by 0 bases, the J end by 7 bases, with 13 bases between. This CDR3 contains 15 residues. CDR3 sequence (DNA): TGTGCCAGCTCACCACCAGTAACAGGTGGAAATGAGCAGTTCTTC. Its protein product is CASSPPVTGGNEQFF. The complete variable domain, with remaining parts taken from reference TRBV18 and TRBJ2-1, reads NAGVMQNPRHLVRRRGQEARLRCSPMKGHSHVYWYRQLPEEGLKFMVYLQKENIIDESGMPKERFSAEFPKEGPSILRIQQVVRGDSAAYFCASSPPVTGGNEQFFGPGTRLTVL.

The rearrangement links TRBV28 to TRBJ1-2; D is uncertain. Germline CDR1 is MDHEN and CDR2 is SYDVKM. This CDR3 is built from 11 residues. V was shortened by 5 bases and J by 4 bases, with 5 bases between the two germline ends. CDR3 DNA: TGTGCCAGCAGTCGCCGCTATGGCTACACCTTC. It translates to CASSRRYGYTF.

The chain has TRBV10-3 and TRBJ1-2, with D possibly matching TRBD1 (5 bases). CDR1 and CDR2 from the germline V gene are ENHRY and SYGVKD. V lost 10 bases and J 6 bases, leaving 18 bases between the germline ends. CDR3 length: 13 residues. The CDR3 nucleotides are TGTGCCAGCCAAGAAGGGACTCCCGATGGCTACACCTTC. Translated, it gives CASQEGTPDGYTF.

The rearrangement links TRBV5-4 to TRBJ2-7, with 7 positions matching TRBD1. Per germline, CDR1 SGHNT and CDR2 YYREEE (reference sequence). The CDR3 runs to 15 residues. Trimming at V came to 3 bases and at J to 2 bases, leaving 8 bases not matched to a gene. CDR3: CASSSKETGTYEQYF. The DNA for the CDR3 is TGTGCCAGCAGCTCGAAGGAGACAGGGACCTACGAGCAGTACTTC.

The chain has TRBV5-1 and TRBJ2-2, with D maybe TRBD1 (6 bases). This CDR3 has 15 residues. V lost 4 bases to trimming and J lost 2 bases, with 12 bases between them. Germline V gene lookup returns CDR1 SGHRS and CDR2 YFSETQ. CDR3 sequence: CASSPRTVNTGELFF. The CDR3 nucleotides read TGCGCCAGCAGCCCCCGGACAGTCAACACCGGGGAGCTGTTTTTT.

The J gene is TRBJ2-1, the V gene TRBV2; 7 bases map to TRBD1. With 7 bases clipped from V and 1 base from J, the junction kept 1 base outside the gene matches. The CDR3 spans 13 residues. Germline V CDR1 and CDR2: SNHLY, FYNNEI. The CDR3 protein is CASTGQSYNEQFF. Written as DNA, the CDR3 is TGTGCCAGCACGGGACAGTCCTACAATGAGCAGTTCTTC.

To note about this clone: Other DNA sequences in the sample encode the same CDR3. The rearrangement joins TRBV15 to TRBJ2-1; 10 nucleotides line up with TRBD2. The CDR3 is made up of 16 amino acids. Unmatched junction bases numbered 1, after V lost 2 bases and J lost 0 bases. Germline values: CDR1 LNHNV, CDR2 YYDKDF (reference sequence). For the CDR3, the DNA is TGTGCCACCAGCAGATTAGCGGGGGGCTCCTACAATGAGCAGTTCTTC. Residues: CATSRLAGGSYNEQFF.

The rearrangement joins TRBV2 to TRBJ1-1, with 9 bases matching TRBD1. Unmatched junction bases numbered 12, after V lost 5 bases and J lost 5 bases. CDR1 is SNHLY and CDR2 is FYNNEI in the germline V gene. The CDR3 is made up of 16 amino acids. CDR3 DNA sequence: TGTGCCAGCAGTAGGGGGACAGGGTGGGTTAATACTGAAGCTTTCTTT. It encodes CASSRGTGWVNTEAFF.

The V call is TRBV6-4, the J call TRBJ1-1; D is uncertain. Trimming shortened V by 6 bases and J by 4 bases, and 12 bases separated the two germline ends. The CDR3 covers 13 residues. Germline-derived CDR1 and CDR2 are MRHNA and SNTAGT. CDR3: CASRYTFSTEAFF. DNA of the CDR3: TGTGCCAGCAGGTACACCTTCTCCACTGAAGCTTTCTTT.

This chain joins TRBV6-1 and TRBJ1-2; D gene ambiguous. Germline CDR1 MNHNS, CDR2 SASEGT. The CDR3 is made up of 11 amino acids. V shed 2 bases and J shed 7 bases, with 5 bases lying between them. The CDR3 DNA follows: TGTGCCAGCAGTGAAATGGGTGGCTACACCTTC. Translated: CASSEMGGYTF.

This chain joins TRBV19 and TRBJ1-5; 8 nucleotides match TRBD1. The V gene end was trimmed by 0 bases and the J gene end by 6 bases; junction bases not matched to a gene: 16. The CDR3 sequence is 19 residues long. Germline V gene lookup returns CDR1 LNHDA and CDR2 SQIVND (reference sequence). CDR3 nucleotide sequence: TGTGCCAGTAGTATAGATCGGTCAGGGGGCGTTTTTTTAGGTCAGCCCCAGCATTTT. Translation: CASSIDRSGGVFLGQPQHF.

The chain joins TRBV4-1 to TRBJ2-1; 9 positions agree with TRBD2. CDR1 and CDR2 from the germline V gene are MGHRA and YSYEKL. Losses at the gene ends were 11 bases for V and 7 bases for J; bases not matched to a gene: 15. The CDR3 totals 15 residues. CDR3 sequence: CAVASPGLARNEQFF. For the CDR3, the DNA is TGCGCCGTGGCTTCGCCGGGACTAGCAAGGAATGAGCAGTTCTTC.

The DNA of the CDR3 is TGTGCCAGCAGCTCCGGGCCCAGCTCCTACAATGAGCAGTTCTTC. Encoded protein: CASSSGPSSYNEQFF. The V call is TRBV7-7, the J call TRBJ2-1; D call uncertain. Trimming removed 4 bases at V and 0 bases at J, with 10 bases between. The CDR3 has 15 amino acids. The V gene's germline CDR1 is SSHAT and CDR2 FNYEAQ (reference sequence).

V is TRBV18 and J is TRBJ1-2; D might be TRBD1 (5 bases). This CDR3 is 16 amino acids long. Germline V gene lookup returns CDR1 KGHSH and CDR2 LQKENI. With 3 bases removed from V and 5 bases from J, the gap between germline ends came to 19 bases. The CDR3 DNA sequence: TGTGCCAGCTCACCCCAGGGTATGGATGGAAGGTATGGCTACACCTTC. This translates into CASSPQGMDGRYGYTF.

The J gene is TRBJ2-2, the V gene TRBV25-1; 7 bases agree with TRBD1. CDR3 length equals 14 residues. Germline lookup yields CDR1 MGHDK and CDR2 SYGVNS. Trimming took 1 base from V and 7 from J; bases not matched to a gene: 3. The CDR3 here is CASSEWAGGGELFF. The CDR3 DNA follows: TGTGCCAGCAGTGAATGGGCAGGGGGCGGGGAGCTGTTTTTT.

The J gene is TRBJ2-7, the V gene TRBV7-9, with D perhaps matching TRBD1 (5 bases). V lost 5 bases to trimming and J lost 0 bases, with 5 bases between them. This CDR3 region has 12 residues. Germline V lookup: CDR1 SEHNR, CDR2 FQNEAQ (reference sequence). DNA of the CDR3: TGTGCCAGCAGCGACAGCTCCTACGAGCAGTACTTC. It yields the protein CASSDSSYEQYF.